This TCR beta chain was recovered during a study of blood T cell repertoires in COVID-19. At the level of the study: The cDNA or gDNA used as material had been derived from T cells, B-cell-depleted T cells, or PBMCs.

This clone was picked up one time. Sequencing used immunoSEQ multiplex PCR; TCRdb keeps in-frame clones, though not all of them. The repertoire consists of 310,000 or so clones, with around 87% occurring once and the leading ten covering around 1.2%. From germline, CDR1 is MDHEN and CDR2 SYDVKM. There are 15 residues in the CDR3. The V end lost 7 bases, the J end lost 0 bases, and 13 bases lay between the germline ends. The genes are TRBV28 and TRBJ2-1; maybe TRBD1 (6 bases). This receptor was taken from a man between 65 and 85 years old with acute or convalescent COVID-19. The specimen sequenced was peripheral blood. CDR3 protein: CASMGAGSSYNEQFF. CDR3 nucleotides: TGTGCCAGCATGGGGGCCGGTAGCTCCTACAATGAGCAGTTCTTC.